Listed below are T cell receptor beta chains from one sample, sequenced in a study of blood T cell repertoires in COVID-19. Clones were sequenced by immunoSEQ multiplex PCR, and TCRdb holds only the in-frame ones, with some missing. The sample carries 300,000 to 350,000 clones, approximately 83% recorded once. The material sequenced was PBMCs or T cells enriched from blood (not recorded which). The receptor set was obtained from a man between 25 and 39 years old who had recovered from COVID-19. Each CDR3 is given with its conserved first and last residue.

j_call v_call cdr3_aa
TRBJ2-3 TRBV28 CASSFQTGQPDTQYF
TRBJ2-3 TRBV27 CASSLGTGTDTQYF
TRBJ1-5 TRBV7-2 CASSATGITNQPQHF
TRBJ1-1 TRBV7-9 CASSLAPGTDTEAFF
TRBJ1-2 TRBV4-2 CASSSGGGLNYGYTF
TRBJ1-2 TRBV2 CASSEAGDGYTF
TRBJ1-1 TRBV12-3/TRBV12-4 CASAGTGGVEAFF
TRBJ1-6 TRBV3-1/TRBV3-2 CASSQRPGNNSPLHF
TRBJ1-1 TRBV5-5 CASSFAHTEAFF
TRBJ1-2 TRBV29-1 CSVEAGGTYGYTF
TRBJ2-1 TRBV6-5 CASRYLARNYNEQFF
TRBJ1-2 TRBV6-5 CASSYSTGNGYTF
TRBJ1-2 TRBV7-9 CASTPGGLEGGYTF
TRBJ1-1 TRBV20-1 CSALRNTEAFF
TRBJ2-1 TRBV3-1/TRBV3-2 CASSRQAEYNEQFF
TRBJ2-5 TRBV4-1 CASSSGVETQYF
TRBJ2-5 TRBV7-9 CASSLDTGLRETQYF
TRBJ2-1 TRBV6-5 CASSSPGQGINEQFF
TRBJ1-2 TRBV3-1/TRBV3-2 CASSQHREVAYGYTF
TRBJ1-1 TRBV10-1 CASSHQILNTEAFF
TRBJ2-2 TRBV5-1 CASSFSGGDTGELFF
TRBJ1-5 TRBV19 CASSIRTGRNNQPQHF
TRBJ1-2 TRBV7-9 CASRAASVYGYTF
TRBJ1-2 TRBV6-5 CASSSLTPDNYGYTF
TRBJ2-5 TRBV5-4 CASSPTLAGQETQYF
TRBJ1-2 TRBV10-3 CAISESGAAYGYTF
TRBJ1-1 TRBV3-1/TRBV3-2 CASSVRQGARAFF
TRBJ1-5 TRBV5-8 CASSPGTESNQPQHF
TRBJ2-1 TRBV3-1/TRBV3-2 CASSRDLLAAGNEQFF
TRBJ2-6 TRBV15 CATSRITGANVLTF
TRBJ2-5 TRBV9 CASSVASSAGQETQYF
TRBJ2-7 TRBV5-8 CASSPVGGRTYEQYF
TRBJ1-5 TRBV19 CASTGVGGNQPQHF
TRBJ2-2 TRBV7-9 CASSLPRDSGELFF
TRBJ1-5 TRBV7-2 CASSDQGFLNQPQHF
TRBJ1-1 TRBV18 CASSPPWTGVGEAFF
TRBJ2-1 TRBV27 CASSLSERSSYNEQFF
TRBJ2-3 TRBV30 CAWSSGGGPDTQYF
TRBJ2-2 TRBV27 CASKVEAQGNGELFF
TRBJ1-2 TRBV9 CASTLYPKTNFYGYTF
TRBJ1-2 TRBV13 CASSSRTGDYGYTF
TRBJ1-5 TRBV27 CASSPLGTGTYQPQHF
TRBJ1-4 TRBV6-1 CASSDRGLGEKLFF
TRBJ1-2 TRBV5-4 CASSFLKQGGLVGYTF
TRBJ2-7 TRBV24-1 CAAVQDGYEQYF
TRBJ2-7 TRBV4-1 CASSQDLLGQGYSEQYF
TRBJ2-2 TRBV10-1 CASSETPGTGELFF